This T cell receptor beta chain was obtained from a study of T cells in localized non-small cell lung cancer. TCRdb keeps only in-frame clones here, not all; method: immunoSEQ multiplex PCR. The sample lists about 33,000 clones; around three quarters were seen once. The CDR3 totals 15 residues. Germline V CDR1 and CDR2: LNHDA, SQIVND (reference sequence). Trimming took 3 bases from V and 5 from J; bases not matched to a gene: 3. This sequence was found in a male donor at least 60 years old with stage III squamous cell lung carcinoma. The chain joins TRBV19 to TRBJ2-3, with 12 nucleotides matching TRBD2. The material sequenced was peripheral blood, taken before any cancer treatment. For the CDR3, the DNA is TGTGCCAGTAGTATGACTAGCGGGAGCGTAGATACGCAGTATTTT. Protein product: CASSMTSGSVDTQYF.